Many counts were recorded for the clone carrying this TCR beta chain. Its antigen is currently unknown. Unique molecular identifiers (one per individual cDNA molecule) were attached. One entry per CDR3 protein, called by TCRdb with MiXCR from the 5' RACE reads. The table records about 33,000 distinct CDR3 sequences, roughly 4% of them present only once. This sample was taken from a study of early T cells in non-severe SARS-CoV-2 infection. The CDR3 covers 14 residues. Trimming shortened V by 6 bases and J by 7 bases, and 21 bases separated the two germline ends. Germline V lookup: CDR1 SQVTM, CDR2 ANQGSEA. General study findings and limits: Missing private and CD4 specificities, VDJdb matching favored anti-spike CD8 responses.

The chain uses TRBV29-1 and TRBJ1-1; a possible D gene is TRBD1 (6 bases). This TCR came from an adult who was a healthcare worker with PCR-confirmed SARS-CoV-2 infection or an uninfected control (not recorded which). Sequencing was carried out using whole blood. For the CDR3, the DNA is TGCAGCGTCGTTGGGGGACAAGGGTATGGTGAAGCTTTCTTT. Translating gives CSVVGGQGYGEAFF.